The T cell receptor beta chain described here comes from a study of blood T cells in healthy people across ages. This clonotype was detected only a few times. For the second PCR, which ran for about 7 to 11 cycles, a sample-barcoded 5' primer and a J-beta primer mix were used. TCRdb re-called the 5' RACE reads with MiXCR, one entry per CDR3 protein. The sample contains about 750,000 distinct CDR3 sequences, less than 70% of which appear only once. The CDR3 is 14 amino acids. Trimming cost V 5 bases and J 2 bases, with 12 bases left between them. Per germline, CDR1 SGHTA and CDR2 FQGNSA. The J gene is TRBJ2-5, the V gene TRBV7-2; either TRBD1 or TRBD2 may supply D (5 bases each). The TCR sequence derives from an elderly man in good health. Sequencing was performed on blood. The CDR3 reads CASSPGTAQETQYF. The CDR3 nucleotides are TGTGCCAGCAGCCCGGGGACGGCACAAGAGACCCAGTACTTC.